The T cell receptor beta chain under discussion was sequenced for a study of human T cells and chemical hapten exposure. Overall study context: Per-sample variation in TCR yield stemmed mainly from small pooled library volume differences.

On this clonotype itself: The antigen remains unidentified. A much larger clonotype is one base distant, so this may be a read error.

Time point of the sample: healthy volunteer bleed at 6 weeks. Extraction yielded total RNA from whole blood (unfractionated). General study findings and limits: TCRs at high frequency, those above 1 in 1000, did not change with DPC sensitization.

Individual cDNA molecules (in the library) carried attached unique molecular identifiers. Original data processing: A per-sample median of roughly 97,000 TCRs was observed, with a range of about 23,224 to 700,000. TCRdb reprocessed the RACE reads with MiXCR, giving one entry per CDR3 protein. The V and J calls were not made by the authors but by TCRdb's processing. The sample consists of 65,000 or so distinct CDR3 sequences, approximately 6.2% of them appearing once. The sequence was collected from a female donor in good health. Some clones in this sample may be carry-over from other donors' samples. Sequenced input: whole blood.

The CDR3 bases are TGCAGTGCTCCAGAGACAGGGGGCGGTTCACCCCTCCACTTT. It specifies CSAPETGGGSPLHF. The rearrangement links TRBV20-1 to TRBJ1-6; 10 nucleotides match TRBD1. This CDR3 is built from 14 residues. J gave up 9 bases and V 5 bases, and 7 bases lay outside the gene matches. The germline V gene has CDR1 DFQATT and CDR2 SNEGSKA (reference sequence).